Listed below are T cell receptor beta chains from one sample, sequenced in a study of T cell responses to AZD1222 COVID-19 vaccine. The assay was immunoSEQ multiplex PCR, and TCRdb's table has in-frame clones only and misses some. The sample has some 150,000 clones; about 92% are singletons. Sample: peripheral blood, taken 28 days after the second AZD1222 dose. These receptors came from an adult who received the AZD1222 COVID-19 vaccine. Both conserved end residues are part of each CDR3. Fields, in order: clone size, D gene, J gene, V gene, CDR3 protein, CDR3 DNA. A D gene is named only where the DNA matches it firmly. Size is omitted from some rows. Given values are once, few, many or a class for expanded clones.

clone_size: .
d_call: .
j_call: TRBJ1-1
v_call: TRBV19
cdr3_aa: CASKKEGNTEAFF
cdr3_nt: TGTGCCAGTAAAAAGGAGGGGAACACTGAAGCTTTCTTT

clone_size: .
d_call: TRBD2
j_call: TRBJ2-3
v_call: TRBV28
cdr3_aa: CASSLGTSGASTDTQYF
cdr3_nt: TGTGCCAGCAGTTTGGGGACTAGCGGGGCTAGCACAGATACGCAGTATTTT

clone_size: .
d_call: .
j_call: TRBJ1-6
v_call: TRBV28
cdr3_aa: CASISGGAAANSPLHF
cdr3_nt: TGTGCCAGCATATCGGGGGGCGCGGCAGCTAATTCACCCCTCCACTTT

clone_size: .
d_call: .
j_call: TRBJ2-7
v_call: TRBV27
cdr3_aa: CASSFRGLIGRTVYEQYF
cdr3_nt: TGTGCCAGCAGTTTCCGAGGCCTTATAGGGCGGACAGTATACGAGCAGTACTTC

clone_size: .
d_call: .
j_call: TRBJ1-1
v_call: TRBV3-1/TRBV3-2
cdr3_aa: CASSQSDTRNTEAFF
cdr3_nt: TGTGCCAGCAGCCAATCAGACACCCGCAACACTGAAGCTTTCTTT

clone_size: .
d_call: .
j_call: TRBJ2-7
v_call: TRBV20-1
cdr3_aa: CSARGAYEQYF
cdr3_nt: TGCAGTGCTAGGGGGGCGTACGAGCAGTACTTC

clone_size: .
d_call: .
j_call: TRBJ1-4
v_call: TRBV5-1
cdr3_aa: CASSPQGATNEKLFF
cdr3_nt: TGCGCCAGCAGCCCACAAGGGGCAACTAATGAAAAACTGTTTTTT

clone_size: .
d_call: TRBD1
j_call: TRBJ1-3
v_call: TRBV11-2
cdr3_aa: CASSKTGLNTIYF
cdr3_nt: TGTGCCAGCAGCAAGACAGGGCTGAACACCATATATTTT

clone_size: .
d_call: .
j_call: TRBJ1-1
v_call: TRBV10-3
cdr3_aa: CAISQGNTEAFF
cdr3_nt: TGTGCCATCAGTCAGGGAAACACTGAAGCTTTCTTT

clone_size: .
d_call: .
j_call: TRBJ1-5
v_call: TRBV30
cdr3_aa: CAWARGPSNQPQHF
cdr3_nt: TGTGCCTGGGCTCGAGGCCCCTCCAATCAGCCCCAGCATTTT

clone_size: .
d_call: .
j_call: TRBJ2-1
v_call: TRBV6-5
cdr3_aa: CASTKPGRHNEQFF
cdr3_nt: TGTGCCAGCACCAAGCCAGGCCGCCACAATGAGCAGTTCTTC

clone_size: .
d_call: .
j_call: TRBJ2-6
v_call: TRBV19
cdr3_aa: CASSIIGGEGSGANVLTF
cdr3_nt: TGTGCCAGTAGTATTATTGGGGGCGAGGGCTCTGGGGCCAACGTCCTGACTTTC

clone_size: .
d_call: .
j_call: TRBJ2-3
v_call: TRBV7-2
cdr3_aa: CASGVAASTDTQYF
cdr3_nt: TGTGCCAGCGGAGTAGCGGCTAGCACAGATACGCAGTATTTT

clone_size: .
d_call: .
j_call: TRBJ2-6
v_call: TRBV18
cdr3_aa: CASSPLISGANVLTF
cdr3_nt: TGTGCCAGCTCACCACTGATCTCTGGGGCCAACGTCCTGACTTTC

clone_size: .
d_call: .
j_call: TRBJ1-5
v_call: TRBV28
cdr3_aa: CASSLQSPSNQPQHF
cdr3_nt: TGTGCCAGCAGTTTACAGTCACCTAGCAATCAGCCCCAGCATTTT

clone_size: .
d_call: TRBD1
j_call: TRBJ1-4
v_call: TRBV27
cdr3_aa: CASSQTGEGRKLFF
cdr3_nt: TGTGCCAGCAGTCAGACAGGGGAAGGGAGAAAACTGTTTTTT

clone_size: few
d_call: .
j_call: TRBJ2-1
v_call: TRBV3-1/TRBV3-2
cdr3_aa: CASSRGRMPSYNEQFF
cdr3_nt: TGTGCCAGCAGCCGCGGACGGATGCCATCCTACAATGAGCAGTTCTTC

clone_size: .
d_call: TRBD1
j_call: TRBJ2-3
v_call: TRBV28
cdr3_aa: CASSGPQGAGTDTQYF
cdr3_nt: TGTGCCAGCAGTGGACCTCAGGGGGCTGGCACAGATACGCAGTATTTT

clone_size: .
d_call: .
j_call: TRBJ1-4
v_call: TRBV28
cdr3_aa: CASYTSGHNNEKLFF
cdr3_nt: TGTGCCAGTTACACTTCGGGACATAATAATGAAAAACTGTTTTTT

clone_size: once
d_call: TRBD2
j_call: TRBJ2-1
v_call: TRBV7-3
cdr3_aa: CASSFRLAGSVNEQFF
cdr3_nt: TGTGCCAGCAGCTTCCGACTAGCGGGCTCGGTCAATGAGCAGTTCTTC